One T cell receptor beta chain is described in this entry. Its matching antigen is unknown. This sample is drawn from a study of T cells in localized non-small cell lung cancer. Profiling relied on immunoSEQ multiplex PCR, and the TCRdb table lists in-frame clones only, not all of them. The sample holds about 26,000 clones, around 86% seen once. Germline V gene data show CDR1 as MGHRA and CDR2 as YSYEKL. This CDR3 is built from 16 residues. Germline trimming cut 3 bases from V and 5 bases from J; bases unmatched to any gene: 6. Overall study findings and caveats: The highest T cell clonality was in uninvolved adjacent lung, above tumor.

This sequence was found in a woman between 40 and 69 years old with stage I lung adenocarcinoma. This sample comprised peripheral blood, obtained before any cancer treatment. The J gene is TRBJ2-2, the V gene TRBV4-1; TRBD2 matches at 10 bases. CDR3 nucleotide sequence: TGCGCCAGCAGCCATCGAGCGGGGGGGCATACCGGGGAGCTGTTTTTT. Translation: CASSHRAGGHTGELFF.